This TCR beta chain was sequenced for a study of T cell repertoires in cytomegalovirus infection. The CDR3 length is 17 residues. The V gene's germline CDR1 is SGHTA and CDR2 FQGNSA. V dropped 7 bases and J dropped 0 bases, with 20 bases sitting between them. TCRdb fed the reads into MiXCR, producing one record per CDR3 protein. The profile shows a few hundred thousand distinct CDR3 sequences, 22% of them singletons. This clonotype was picked up many times. The clonotype was recovered from a human donor in good health (CMV status not recorded). Some clones in this sample may be carry-over from other donors' samples. Source material: CD8+ T cells from PBMCs. The genes are TRBV7-2 and TRBJ2-3; D may correspond to TRBD1 or TRBD2 (6 bases each). The CDR3 loop reads CASIQWGAGPSTDTQYF. In nucleotides, the CDR3 is TGTGCCAGCATCCAGTGGGGGGCGGGGCCGAGCACAGATACGCAGTATTTT.